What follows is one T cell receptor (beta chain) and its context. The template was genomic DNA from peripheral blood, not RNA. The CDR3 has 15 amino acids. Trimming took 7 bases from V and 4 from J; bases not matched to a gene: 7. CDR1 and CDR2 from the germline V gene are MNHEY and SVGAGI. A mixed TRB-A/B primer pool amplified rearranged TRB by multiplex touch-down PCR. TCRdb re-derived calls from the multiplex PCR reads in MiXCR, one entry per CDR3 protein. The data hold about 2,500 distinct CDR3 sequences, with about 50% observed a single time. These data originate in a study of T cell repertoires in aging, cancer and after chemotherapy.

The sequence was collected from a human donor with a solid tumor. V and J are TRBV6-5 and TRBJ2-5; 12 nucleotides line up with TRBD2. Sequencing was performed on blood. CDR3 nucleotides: TGTGCCAGCACCCTTCGACTAGCGGGGGTAGAGACCCAGTACTTC. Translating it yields CASTLRLAGVETQYF.